One T cell receptor (beta chain) is described in this entry. The sample's time point: pre-sensitization, week 0. As to treatment: therapeutic diphenylcyclopropenone sensitization with weekly scalp DPC. Unfractionated whole blood served as the source for total RNA extraction. The entry originates in a study of human T cells and chemical hapten exposure. TCRdb reanalysed the RACE reads using MiXCR and keeps one entry per CDR3 protein. The sample lists roughly 38,000 distinct CDR3 sequences; less than 15% were seen once. Trimming cost V 3 bases and J 0 bases, with 8 bases left between them. The length of the CDR3 is 14 residues. Germline assignment: CDR1 KGHSH and CDR2 LQKENI.

This clonotype originated in a woman aged 40 to 49 with alopecia areata. Some clones in this sample may be carry-over from other donors' samples. The chain uses TRBV18 and TRBJ1-1; maybe TRBD1 (5 bases). The sample here was whole blood, taken in connection with sensitization to the hapten diphenylcyclopropenone (DPC). The CDR3 loop is CASSPRVVNTEAFF. The CDR3 DNA reads as TGTGCCAGCTCACCCAGGGTTGTGAACACTGAAGCTTTCTTT.